The 11 T cell receptor beta chains below all came from one sample that was sequenced in a study of T cell repertoires in cytomegalovirus infection. Their recognized antigens are unknown. TCRdb reanalysed the reads using MiXCR and keeps one entry per CDR3 protein. The table has 550,000 to 700,000 distinct CDR3 sequences, roughly 42% seen once. The input for sequencing was cultured PBMCs, taken from culture after CMV antigen stimulation. Source of these receptors: a human donor in good health (CMV status not recorded). Some clones in this sample may be carry-over from other donors' samples.

This chain joins TRBV15 and TRBJ2-3, with 9 nucleotides matching TRBD2. The junction had 7 bases not matched to a gene; V was cut back by 5 bases and J by 4 bases. This CDR3 is 15 amino acids long. Germline V lookup: CDR1 LNHNV, CDR2 YYDKDF (reference sequence). The CDR3 here is CATSVSGRFSDTQYF. The CDR3 DNA follows: TGTGCCACCAGCGTCAGCGGGAGGTTCTCAGATACGCAGTATTTT.

This clonotype has more than one count but fewer than ten. The CDR3 DNA reads TGTGCCAGCAGTCTCAGGGGTCCCCAGTACGAGCAGTACTTC. Translation: CASSLRGPQYEQYF. This rearrangement joins TRBV12-3 or TRBV12-4 to TRBJ2-7; a weak D match, TRBD1 (6 bases). The V gene lost 5 bases and the J gene lost 4 bases, with 15 bases spanning the gap. This CDR3 has 14 amino acids.

V gene TRBV5-6 combines with J gene TRBJ2-5; 7 bases agree with TRBD2. J gave up 2 bases and V 2 bases, and 6 bases lay outside the gene matches. Germline V gene data show CDR1 as SGHDT and CDR2 as YYEEEE. The CDR3 loop spans 15 amino acids. The CDR3 nucleotides are TGTGCCAGCAGCTTCACGGGGGGAGCTCAAGAGACCCAGTACTTC. Translating gives CASSFTGGAQETQYF.

The sample holds a few counts of this clonotype. The V and J genes are TRBV6-5 and TRBJ1-2; D perhaps matches TRBD1 (6 bases). CDR1 is MNHEY and CDR2 is SVGAGI in the germline V gene. The CDR3 has 14 amino acids. The ends were cut back, 2 bases at V and 2 bases at J, with 9 bases in the middle. The CDR3 region is CASSYATGNYGYTF. CDR3 coding DNA: TGTGCCAGCAGTTACGCAACAGGGAACTATGGCTACACCTTC.

V gene TRBV27 combines with J gene TRBJ2-7, with TRBD2 matching 7 bases. V was clipped by 1 base and J by 2 bases; unmatched bases: 11. The germline CDR1 and CDR2 sequences are MNHEY and SMNVEV (reference sequence). The CDR3 consists of 17 residues. The CDR3 nucleotides are TGTGCCAGCAGTTTATGGGGCTCCGGCGGGAGTCCCTACGAGCAGTACTTC. Protein product: CASSLWGSGGSPYEQYF.

The chain uses TRBV5-4 and TRBJ1-6, with D possibly matching TRBD1 (6 bases). Germline V lookup: CDR1 SGHNT, CDR2 YYREEE (reference sequence). The CDR3 is 14 amino acids. Trimming stripped 3 bases from V and 8 bases from J, with 12 bases between. DNA for the CDR3: TGTGCCAGCAGCTCGAACAGGGAGGATTCACCCCTCCACTTT. It translates to CASSSNREDSPLHF.

The J gene is TRBJ2-7, the V gene TRBV7-1; 9 bases fit TRBD1. TRBV7-1 is known as an ORF, though its function is uncertain. V lost 5 bases and J lost 7; bases outside the gene matches: 9. This CDR3 is 14 amino acids long. The CDR3 nucleotides read TGTGCCAGCAGCCCAAGGGACAGGGTTGGGGAGCAGTACTTC. It translates to CASSPRDRVGEQYF.

The V call is TRBV11-2, the J call TRBJ2-5; the match to TRBD2 covers 8 bases. The CDR3 spans 15 residues. J gave up 3 bases and V 4 bases, and 7 bases lay outside the gene matches. Germline CDR1 and CDR2: SGHAT and FQNNGV. Here the CDR3 reads CASSSSSGGKETQYF. The CDR3, as DNA: TGTGCCAGCAGCTCCTCAAGCGGGGGTAAAGAGACCCAGTACTTC.

The chain uses TRBV12-3 or TRBV12-4 and TRBJ1-4, with D perhaps TRBD1 (6 bases). V lost 6 bases to trimming and J lost 2 bases, with 13 bases between them. The CDR3 is 15 amino acids. As DNA, the CDR3 is TGTGCCAGCAGCGGGGGCTGGTACACTAATGAAAAACTGTTTTTT. This sequence encodes CASSGGWYTNEKLFF.

The chain recombines TRBV2 with TRBJ1-5; D gene uncertain. Germline V gene data show CDR1 as SNHLY and CDR2 as FYNNEI. The CDR3 is made up of 12 amino acids. V lost 2 bases to trimming and J lost 9 bases, with 8 bases between them. DNA of the CDR3: TGTGCCAGCAGTGAACGCGGGCCGCCCCAGCATTTT. This sequence encodes CASSERGPPQHF. The full variable domain, its missing parts supplied by reference TRBV2 and TRBJ1-5, is EPEVTQTPSHQVTQMGQEVILRCVPISNHLYFYWYRQILGQKVEFLVSFYNNEISEKSEIFDDQFSVERPDGSNFTLKIRSTKLEDSAMYFCASSERGPPQHFGDGTRLSIL.

The V and J genes are TRBV11-1 and TRBJ2-1, with D unclear. The V and J ends lost 5 bases and 6 bases respectively, with 11 bases between them. The CDR3 contains 13 residues. Germline loops: CDR1 SGHAT, CDR2 FQDESV (reference sequence). The CDR3 reads CASSPRVVNEQFF. The DNA of the CDR3 is TGTGCCAGCAGCCCACGGGTAGTCAATGAGCAGTTCTTC.